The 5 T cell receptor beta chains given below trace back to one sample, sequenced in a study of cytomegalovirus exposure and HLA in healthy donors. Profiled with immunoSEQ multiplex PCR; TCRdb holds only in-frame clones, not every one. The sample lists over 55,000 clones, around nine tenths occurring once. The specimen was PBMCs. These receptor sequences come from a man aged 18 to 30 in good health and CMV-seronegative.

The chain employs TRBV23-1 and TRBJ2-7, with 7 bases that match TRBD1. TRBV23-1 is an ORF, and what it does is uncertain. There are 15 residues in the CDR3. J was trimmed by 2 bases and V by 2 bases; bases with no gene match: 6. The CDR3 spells CASSQDRDRTYEQYF. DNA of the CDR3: TGCGCCAGCAGTCAAGACCGGGACAGAACCTACGAGCAGTACTTC.

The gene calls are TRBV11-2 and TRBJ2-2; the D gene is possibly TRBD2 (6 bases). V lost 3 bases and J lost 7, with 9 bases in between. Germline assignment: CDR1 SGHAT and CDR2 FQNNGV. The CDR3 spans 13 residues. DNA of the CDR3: TGTGCCAGCAGCTTTGGGGGGTACGGGGAGCTGTTTTTT. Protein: CASSFGGYGELFF.

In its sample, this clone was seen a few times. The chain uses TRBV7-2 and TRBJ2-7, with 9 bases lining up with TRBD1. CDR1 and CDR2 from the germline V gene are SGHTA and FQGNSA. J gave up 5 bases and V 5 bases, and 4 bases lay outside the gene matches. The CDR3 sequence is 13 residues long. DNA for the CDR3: TGTGCCAGCAGCAGGGACAGGGTAAACGAGCAGTACTTC. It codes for CASSRDRVNEQYF.

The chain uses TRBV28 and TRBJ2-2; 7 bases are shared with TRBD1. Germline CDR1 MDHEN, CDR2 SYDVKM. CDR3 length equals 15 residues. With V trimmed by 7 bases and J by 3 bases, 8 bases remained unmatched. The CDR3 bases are TGTGCCAGCACCATGGGACAGAAGTACACCGGGGAGCTGTTTTTT. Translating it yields CASTMGQKYTGELFF.

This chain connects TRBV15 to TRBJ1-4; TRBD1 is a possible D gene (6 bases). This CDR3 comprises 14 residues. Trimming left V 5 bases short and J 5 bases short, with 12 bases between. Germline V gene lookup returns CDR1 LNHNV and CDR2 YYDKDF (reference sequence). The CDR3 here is CATSPTGFNEKLFF. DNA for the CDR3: TGTGCCACCAGCCCAACAGGGTTCAATGAAAAACTGTTTTTT.